These T cell receptor beta chains were read from a single sample in a study of regulatory T cells in long-lasting Graves disease. TCRdb redid the calling of the multiplex PCR reads with MiXCR, one entry per CDR3 protein. The sample has 540,000 or so distinct CDR3 sequences, 13% seen once. The sample was also linked to a second study, of T cells in Graves' hyperthyroidism and ophthalmopathy.

The sequenced sample was peripheral blood mononuclear cells (PBMCs), obtained at new diagnosis, from a patient treated with antithyroid drugs. The receptors derive from a man between 25 and 39 years old with Graves disease. CDR3s include the opening cysteine and the closing phenylalanine or tryptophan.

j_gene,v_gene,CDR3aa
TRBJ1-5,TRBV7-2,CASSSQGYSNQPQHF
TRBJ2-7,TRBV27,CASSSPSRSDEQYF
TRBJ2-7,TRBV30,CAWRLGGKPPYEQYF
TRBJ2-7,TRBV6-1,CASTPRVSSYEQYF
TRBJ2-1,TRBV6-1,CASRGTSGRMNEQFF
TRBJ2-7,TRBV18,CASSTGTSGSYEQYF
TRBJ2-7,TRBV10-3,CAISVNSVDGEQYF
TRBJ2-7,TRBV27,CASSQALWSYEQYF
TRBJ2-5,TRBV20-1,CSPNSDRTETQYF
TRBJ2-5,TRBV29-1,CSVRFRDSGETQYF
TRBJ1-5,TRBV5-1,CASSLVGSLKQSGRSNQPQHF
TRBJ1-5,TRBV12-3/TRBV12-4,CASSVLQGQAQHF
TRBJ1-1,TRBV4-1,CASSQGRGQWDTEAFF
TRBJ2-7,TRBV9,CASSADMGEQYF
TRBJ2-1,TRBV2,CASSSIPGPGIEQFF
TRBJ2-3,TRBV9,CASSPPGTLQDTQYF
TRBJ1-2,TRBV20-1,CSAPPPGQGYGYTF
TRBJ2-1,TRBV11-2,CASSQGLVISYNEQFF
TRBJ2-5,TRBV28,CASSGRLYETQYF
TRBJ2-7,TRBV29-1,CSGRSTGTYEQYF
TRBJ2-3,TRBV29-1,CSVDGTRSSPDTQYF
TRBJ2-7,TRBV19,CASSTRQGFTYEQYF
TRBJ1-5,TRBV30,CAWSPFRDQPQHF
TRBJ2-5,TRBV12-5,CASGDGPGWETQYF
TRBJ2-3,TRBV24-1,CATSVGLAGVGTQYF
TRBJ1-1,TRBV24-1,CATPTRRTQDVILNTEAFF
TRBJ2-1,TRBV9,CASSIRSGTGNYNEQFF
TRBJ2-5,TRBV12-3/TRBV12-4,CASSLLTGGTGTQYF
TRBJ2-5,TRBV7-9,CASSRAGGPETQYF
TRBJ2-2,TRBV30,CAWTGSLSGELFF
TRBJ2-1,TRBV5-4,CASSPKLGSGSDEQFF
TRBJ2-5,TRBV3-1,CASSQGNGMGVQETQYF
TRBJ2-7,TRBV27,CASSLISLGGGEQYF
TRBJ2-3,TRBV12-3/TRBV12-4,CASSLAGPLRDTQYF
TRBJ2-7,TRBV12-3/TRBV12-4,CASSFAGKQYF
TRBJ1-1,TRBV12-3/TRBV12-4,CASSQTGLTEAFF
TRBJ2-7,TRBV24-1,CATSDPRSDEQYF
TRBJ1-5,TRBV11-2,CASSLSLGRPFFCNQPQHF
TRBJ1-4,TRBV12-5,CASGWTGNEKLFF
TRBJ2-2,TRBV5-1,CASSSGPIGELFF
TRBJ2-1,TRBV19,CASSIDSTAVF
TRBJ2-6,TRBV5-1,CASSLGDFSGANVLTF
TRBJ2-1,TRBV10-3,CAISEVGEQFF
TRBJ2-3,TRBV5-1,CASSVGTFSTDTQYF
TRBJ1-1,TRBV12-3/TRBV12-4,CASSLTGGGNTEAFF
TRBJ2-3,TRBV11-2,CASSFTGATDTQYF
TRBJ2-7,TRBV29-1,CSVEIPLRTGAIHSYEQYF
TRBJ2-7,TRBV6-1,CASSANTGTATYEEQYF
TRBJ2-7,TRBV20-1,CSAREDSARSHYEQYF
TRBJ2-3,TRBV24-1,CATSDLRQDPDTQYF
TRBJ1-3,TRBV5-1,CASSLEDANSGNTIYF
TRBJ1-5,TRBV2,CASSRDRGLQPQHF
TRBJ2-1,TRBV12-3/TRBV12-4,CAIPGQGANEQFF
TRBJ2-2,TRBV27,CTALVHTGELFF
TRBJ2-7,TRBV12-3/TRBV12-4,CASGTLRLAGEQYF